This TCR beta chain was sequenced during a study of T cells in Graves' hyperthyroidism and ophthalmopathy. Uncontrolled infection, other autoimmune disease, pregnancy or lactation barred patients from enrollment. Clinical symptoms, serum thyroxine and TRAb, thyroid ultrasound and orbital computed tomography were used for the diagnoses. On this clonotype itself: Its antigen is not identified.

The CDR3 is 14 residues long. Trimming removed 6 bases from V and 2 bases from J; junction bases left unmatched: 1. Per the germline V gene, CDR1 is SNHLY and CDR2 is FYNNEI. Findings of the study overall: Ophthalmopathy was model-predicted a median about 6 months pre-onset.

Authors of the study amplified TCR beta CDR3 regions from RNA transcripts. The HTBI primer set served for first-round RT-PCR of the TCR CDR3. Each CDR3 protein gets one entry after TCRdb re-called the multiplex PCR reads with MiXCR. The data hold 450,000 to 700,000 distinct CDR3 sequences, with about 45% observed a single time. The TCR originated in an adult woman with Graves' disease, either hyperthyroidism or ophthalmopathy (not recorded which). The V call is TRBV2, the J call TRBJ2-6, with 7 nucleotides matching TRBD1. The sequenced material came from peripheral blood or thyroid tissue (not recorded which). The CDR3 bases are TGTGCCAGCAGGGGACAGCCTGGGGCCAACGTCCTGACTTTC. This codes for CASRGQPGANVLTF.